This T cell receptor (beta chain) was sequenced for a study of T cell responses to AZD1222 COVID-19 vaccine (dated by TCRdb to 2020 to 2023). With respect to the entire study: AZD1222 recipients whose second dose came at about 4 weeks and those whose second dose came at about 12 weeks were combined into one group, since spike-specific TCR depth and breadth did not differ between the two schedules. Trial participants were enrolled by age into 18-55, 56-69 and 70-plus year subgroups, with approximately 150, 28 and 58 TCR-sequenced participants respectively. TCR sequencing covered more than 230 trial participants: roughly 200 given two doses of AZD1222 and 26 given two doses of MenACWY control vaccine.

General findings and caveats noted by the study authors: Vaccine-associated CD4 TCRs spanned the whole spike protein, with dominant responses in regions 160-218 and 743-854. In the small 56-69-year group, the increase in depth fell short of significance, most likely because of low power. Most participants were white British and females outnumbered males, and the authors suggested that clonal diversity may have been underestimated. Nearly half of unique spike-specific TCRs reportedly recognized epitopes outside regions mutated in the B.1.351 and B.1.1.7 variants. Conclusions about previously exposed vaccinees were limited because only 6 or 7 AZD1222 recipients were SARS-CoV-2 seropositive at baseline. After two AZD1222 doses, both the breadth and the depth of spike-specific TCRs were significantly higher than at day 0 and than in MenACWY recipients. Because no day 14 peak-response samples were available, repertoires were characterized only after the peak T cell response.

Comments on this clone: The antigen it recognizes is unknown. No per-base quality is available; no much larger clone lies one base away.

Interpreted using the paper, the time point label stands for: baseline before first vaccination. The vaccinee samples were drawn from two UK trials, COV001 and COV002, one of which was a single-blind randomized controlled phase 2/3 trial testing AZD1222 (ChAdOx1 nCoV-19) in healthy adults. For TCRbeta chain sequencing, PBMC samples were collected from trial participants at day 0 and at day 28 after the second dose. The CDR3 regions of human TCRbeta chains were analyzed by immunosequencing. In the original analysis: Repertoire TCRs were matched against a reference library of SARS-CoV-2-specific TCRs generated with the MIRA antigen-specificity platform. Breadth was defined as the fraction of unique TCRs that were SARS-CoV-2-associated. Depth was defined as the fraction of total T cells that were SARS-CoV-2-associated. Each spike-specific TCR was assigned to its reactive spike region and to a CD4 or CD8 class using the MIRA data. Log10-transformed breadth and depth values were compared by one-way ANOVA with Sidak's multiple comparisons tests. The table comes from immuneACCESS by way of TCRdb, which keeps in-frame sequences with V and J called. Part of the clones is missing from these tables; in studies checked, under half for an unresolved V gene and the rest for unknown reasons. The DNA gave D and trimming, while V, J and clone size come from that table. This sample gives about 170,000 clones in total; roughly 90% of them show up just once. Around 1.6% of the sample is held by the ten biggest clonotypes.

In the germline V gene (reference sequence), CDR1 corresponds to LNHDA and CDR2 to SQIVND. From cysteine to phenylalanine, the CDR3 is 13 amino acids long. CDR3 DNA is the only sequence kept; it has 39 bases, read in frame from the first base. Relative to germline, V is 0 bases shorter and J is 6 bases shorter, with 7 bases between their ends. The sample consisted of peripheral blood, taken on day 0 of AZD1222 vaccination. The clonotype was recovered from an adult in good health. This receptor chain uses TRBV19 and TRBJ2-3, with the D gene not clear enough to name. CDR3 reads: CASSIDPQDTQYF. Here is the DNA: TGTGCCAGTAGTATAGATCCACAGGATACGCAGTATTTT.